This is a list of T cell receptor beta chains from one sample in a study of blood T cell repertoires in COVID-19. Here immunoSEQ multiplex PCR was the method, and the copy in TCRdb shows in-frame clones only, minus some. The sample lists 200,000 to 300,000 clones; around four fifths were seen once. Sequenced input: peripheral blood. The receptors were gathered from a man in his fifties or sixties with acute or convalescent COVID-19. Each CDR3 is given with its conserved first and last residue. The order of the fields is V gene, J gene, clone size, D gene, CDR3 DNA, CDR3 protein. A D gene is named only where the DNA matches it firmly. Part of the rows lack a size; the others show once, few, many or a class for expanded clones.

TRBV2	TRBJ1-2	.	TRBD1	TGTGCCAGCAACCGGGACAGGGGGGGATCTTTGGCTGGCTACACCTTC	CASNRDRGGSLAGYTF
TRBV6-5	TRBJ1-5	once	.	TGTGCCAGCAGCGTACAGGCTAGCAATCAGCCCCAGCATTTT	CASSVQASNQPQHF
TRBV2	TRBJ1-2	.	.	TGTGCCAGCAGTGATGGACAGAACTATGGCTACACCTTC	CASSDGQNYGYTF
TRBV30	TRBJ2-3	.	TRBD1	TGTGCCTGGAGTGTCGGACAGGGCCCAGATACGCAGTATTTT	CAWSVGQGPDTQYF
TRBV9	TRBJ2-5	once	TRBD2	TGTGCCAGCAGCGTAGGGGTAGCGGGAGATCTCCAAGAGACCCAGTACTTC	CASSVGVAGDLQETQYF
TRBV28	TRBJ1-1	once	.	TGTGCCAGCAGTTTATCGACGGGAGGGACTGAAGCTTTCTTT	CASSLSTGGTEAFF
TRBV5-1	TRBJ2-3	few	TRBD2	TGCGCCAGCAGCTCCCTGGAGCGGGATAGCACAGATACGCAGTATTTT	CASSSLERDSTDTQYF
TRBV12-3/TRBV12-4	TRBJ2-7	.	TRBD2	TGTGCCAGCAGTTTACTAGCGGGAGAGCAGTACTTC	CASSLLAGEQYF
TRBV21-1	TRBJ1-1	.	.	TGTGCCAGCAGGGGGACAGGGAAGGGTATGAACACTGAAGCTTTCTTT	CASRGTGKGMNTEAFF
TRBV3-1/TRBV3-2	TRBJ2-6	.	.	TGTGCCAGCAGCCGTGATGGGGGGACCAACGTCCTGACTTTC	CASSRDGGTNVLTF
TRBV5-4	TRBJ2-4	.	TRBD2	TGTGCCAGCAGCTTGGGTAGCGGGGGGGGAGACATTCAGTACTTC	CASSLGSGGGDIQYF
TRBV6-4	TRBJ2-1	.	.	TGTGCCAGCAGTGACTCAACAGTGGGGAGCAATGAGCAGTTCTTC	CASSDSTVGSNEQFF
TRBV3-1/TRBV3-2	TRBJ2-2	.	.	TGTGCCAGCAGCCGTCAACAACGATACCGCACCGGGGAGCTGTTTTTT	CASSRQQRYRTGELFF
TRBV10-3	TRBJ2-7	.	.	TGTGCCATCTCTCTTAGTGAGCGGGCCTACGAGCAGTACTTC	CAISLSERAYEQYF
TRBV4-3	TRBJ2-1	few	TRBD2	TGCGCCAGCAGCGCGGGAACTAGCGGGAGTGGGAATGAGCAGTTCTTC	CASSAGTSGSGNEQFF
TRBV27	TRBJ2-7	.	.	TGTGCCAGCAGTTCCTTCGGAGGGGTTGACGAGCAGTACTTC	CASSSFGGVDEQYF
TRBV29-1	TRBJ1-1	.	TRBD1	TGCAGCGTCGACAGGGGGGCTGAAGCTTTCTTT	CSVDRGAEAFF
TRBV6-6	TRBJ1-1	once	.	TGTGCCAGCTTGAGAGGGATGAACACTGAAGCTTTCTTT	CASLRGMNTEAFF
TRBV19	TRBJ2-5	.	TRBD1	TGTGCCAGTGCGACTGGGACACTCAGGGGGGAGACCCAGTACTTC	CASATGTLRGETQYF
TRBV27	TRBJ2-5	.	.	TGTGCCAGCAGTTTGGAGGGGGGGAGTAGGAGTGAGACCCAGTACTTC	CASSLEGGSRSETQYF
TRBV5-8	TRBJ2-3	.	.	TGTGCCAGCAGCTTGGTCCAGGCGACCCAAGATACGCAGTATTTT	CASSLVQATQDTQYF
TRBV6-2/TRBV6-3	TRBJ1-2	.	TRBD1	TGTGCCAGCAGCAAGACCTCTTCGGGACAGAATCACTACACCTTC	CASSKTSSGQNHYTF
TRBV4-3	TRBJ2-5	.	.	TGCGCCAGCAGCGTCCGGCCGCGAGGTAAAGAGACCCAGTACTTC	CASSVRPRGKETQYF
TRBV4-1	TRBJ2-5	.	TRBD2	TGCGCCAGCAGCCAAGTCATAGCGGGGGGTCGTCAGTACTTC	CASSQVIAGGRQYF
TRBV7-2	TRBJ1-1	.	.	TGTGCCAGCAGCTCCATGGGGGGGAACACTGAAGCTTTCTTT	CASSSMGGNTEAFF
TRBV6-5	TRBJ1-1	.	.	TGTGCCAGCAGTTCCAACCAGAACCTGAACACTGAAGCTTTCTTT	CASSSNQNLNTEAFF
TRBV19	TRBJ1-5	.	.	TGTGCCAGTAGTATAGGCGTCGGGGGGAGAAACAATCAGCCCCAGCATTTT	CASSIGVGGRNNQPQHF
TRBV7-3	TRBJ2-1	.	.	TGTGCCAGCAGCTCCGGACTAGGGGGTGAGCAGTTCTTC	CASSSGLGGEQFF
TRBV4-3	TRBJ2-3	.	TRBD1	TGCGCCAGCAGCCAAGGAATTGTAGGGGGCTTAGATACGCAGTATTTT	CASSQGIVGGLDTQYF
TRBV29-1	TRBJ2-5	.	.	TGCAGCGTCCTAGGTAGTCCCGAGAAGACCCAGTACTTC	CSVLGSPEKTQYF
TRBV27	TRBJ2-7	once	.	TGTGCCAGCAGCCCCCCCGGGACTCAGCATGAGCAGTACTTC	CASSPPGTQHEQYF
TRBV10-1	TRBJ2-7	.	TRBD2	TGCGCCAGCAGCCCGACTAGCGGGGCCCGCTACGAGCAGTACTTC	CASSPTSGARYEQYF
TRBV6-1	TRBJ2-3	once	.	TGTGCCAGCAGTGAAGCGGGCTACCAACTCACAGATACGCAGTATTTT	CASSEAGYQLTDTQYF
TRBV29-1	TRBJ1-6	.	.	TGCAGCGTTGCCTACGGACAGTATAATTCACCCCTCCACTTT	CSVAYGQYNSPLHF
TRBV7-2	TRBJ2-7	few	.	TGTGCCAGCAGCTTACAGCGGGCGGGGAAGGAGCAGTACTTC	CASSLQRAGKEQYF
TRBV19	TRBJ2-7	.	.	TGTGCCAGTAGTCTTGAAACTAATCGGGTCTACGAGCAGTACTTC	CASSLETNRVYEQYF
TRBV5-1	TRBJ1-3	.	TRBD1	TGCGCCAGCAGCTCTGGACAGGGGGCTGGAAACACCATATATTTT	CASSSGQGAGNTIYF